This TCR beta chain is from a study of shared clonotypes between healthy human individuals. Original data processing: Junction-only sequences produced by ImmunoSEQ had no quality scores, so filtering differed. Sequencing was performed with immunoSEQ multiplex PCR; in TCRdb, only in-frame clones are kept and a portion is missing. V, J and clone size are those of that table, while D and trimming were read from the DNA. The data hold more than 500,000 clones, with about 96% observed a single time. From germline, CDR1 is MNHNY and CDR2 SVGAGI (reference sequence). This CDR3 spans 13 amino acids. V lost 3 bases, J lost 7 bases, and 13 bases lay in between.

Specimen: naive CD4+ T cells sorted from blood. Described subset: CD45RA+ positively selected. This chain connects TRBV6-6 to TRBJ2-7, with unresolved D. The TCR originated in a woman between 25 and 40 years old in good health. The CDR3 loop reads CASSYGPSGEQYF. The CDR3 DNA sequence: TGTGCCAGCAGTTATGGGCCTTCGGGTGAGCAGTACTTC.